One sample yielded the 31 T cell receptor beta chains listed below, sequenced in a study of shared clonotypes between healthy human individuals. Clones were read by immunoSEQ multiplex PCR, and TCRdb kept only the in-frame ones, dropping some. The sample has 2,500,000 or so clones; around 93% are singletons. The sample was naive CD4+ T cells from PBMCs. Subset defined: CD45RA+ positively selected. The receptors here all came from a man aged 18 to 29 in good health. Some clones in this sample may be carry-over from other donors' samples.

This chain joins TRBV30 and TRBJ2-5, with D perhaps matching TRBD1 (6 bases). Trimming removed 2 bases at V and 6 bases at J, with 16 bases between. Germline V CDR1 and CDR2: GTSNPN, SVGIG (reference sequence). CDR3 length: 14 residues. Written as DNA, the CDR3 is TGTGCCTGGAGTTCCGGGACATTCATGCAGACCCAGTACTTC. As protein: CAWSSGTFMQTQYF.

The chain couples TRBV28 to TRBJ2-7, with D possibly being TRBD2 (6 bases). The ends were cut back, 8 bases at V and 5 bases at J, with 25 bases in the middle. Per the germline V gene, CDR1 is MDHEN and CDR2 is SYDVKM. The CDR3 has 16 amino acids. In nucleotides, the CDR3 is TGTGCCAGCGTTCACGGGGGTGGCTACCCTAATGACGAGCAGTACTTC. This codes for CASVHGGGYPNDEQYF.

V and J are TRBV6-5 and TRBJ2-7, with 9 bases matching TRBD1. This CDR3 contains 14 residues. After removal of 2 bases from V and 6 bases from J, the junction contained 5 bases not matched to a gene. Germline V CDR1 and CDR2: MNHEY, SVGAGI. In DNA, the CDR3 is TGTGCCAGCAGTTACCCGGACAGGGGTGGCGAGCAGTACTTC. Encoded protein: CASSYPDRGGEQYF.

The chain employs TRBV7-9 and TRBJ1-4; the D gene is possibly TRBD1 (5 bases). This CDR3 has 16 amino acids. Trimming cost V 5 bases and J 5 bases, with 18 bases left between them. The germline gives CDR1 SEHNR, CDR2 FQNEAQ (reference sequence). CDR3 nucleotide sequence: TGTGCCAGCAGCCTCACGGCGGCGGAGGGGAATGAAAAACTGTTTTTT. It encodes CASSLTAAEGNEKLFF.

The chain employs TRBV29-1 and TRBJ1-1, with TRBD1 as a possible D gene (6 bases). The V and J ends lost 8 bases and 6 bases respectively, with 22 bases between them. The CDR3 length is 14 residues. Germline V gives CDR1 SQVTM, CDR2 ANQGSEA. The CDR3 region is CSTSGTLLGAEAFF. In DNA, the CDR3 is TGCAGCACCTCCGGGACACTCTTAGGTGCTGAAGCTTTCTTT.

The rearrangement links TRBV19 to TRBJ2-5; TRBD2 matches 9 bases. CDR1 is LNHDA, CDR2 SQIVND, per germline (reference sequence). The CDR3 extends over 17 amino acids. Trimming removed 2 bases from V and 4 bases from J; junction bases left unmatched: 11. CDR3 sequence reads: CASSITGGLAGLETQYF. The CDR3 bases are TGTGCCAGTAGTATAACGGGGGGGCTAGCGGGACTAGAGACCCAGTACTTC.

As DNA, the CDR3 is TGCAGCGCCGACGGGGTAGCGGGAGCCTCCTACAATGAGCAGTTCTTC. It encodes CSADGVAGASYNEQFF. This rearrangement joins TRBV29-1 to TRBJ2-1, with 9 bases that match TRBD2. There are 16 residues in the CDR3. The trim removed 7 bases at V and 0 bases at J, leaving 10 bases unmatched. CDR1 is SQVTM and CDR2 is ANQGSEA in the germline V gene.

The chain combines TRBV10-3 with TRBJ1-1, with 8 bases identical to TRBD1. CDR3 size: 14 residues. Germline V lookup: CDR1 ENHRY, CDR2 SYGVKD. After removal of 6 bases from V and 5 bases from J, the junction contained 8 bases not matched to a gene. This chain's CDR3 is CAISRGTGETEAFF. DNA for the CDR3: TGTGCCATCAGCAGAGGGACAGGTGAAACTGAAGCTTTCTTT.

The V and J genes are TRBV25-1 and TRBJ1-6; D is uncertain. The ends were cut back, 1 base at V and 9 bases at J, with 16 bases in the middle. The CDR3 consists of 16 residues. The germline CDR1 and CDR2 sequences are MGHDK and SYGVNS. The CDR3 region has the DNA TGTGCCAGCAGTGAATTTCGACCAACACGGGGTTCACCCCTCCACTTT. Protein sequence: CASSEFRPTRGSPLHF.

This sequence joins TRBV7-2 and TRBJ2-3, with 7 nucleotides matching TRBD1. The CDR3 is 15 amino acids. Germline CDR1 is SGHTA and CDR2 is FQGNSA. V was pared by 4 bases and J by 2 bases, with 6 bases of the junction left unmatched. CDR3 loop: CASSSPGQLTDTQYF. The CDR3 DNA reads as TGTGCCAGCAGCTCTCCGGGACAGCTCACAGATACGCAGTATTTT.

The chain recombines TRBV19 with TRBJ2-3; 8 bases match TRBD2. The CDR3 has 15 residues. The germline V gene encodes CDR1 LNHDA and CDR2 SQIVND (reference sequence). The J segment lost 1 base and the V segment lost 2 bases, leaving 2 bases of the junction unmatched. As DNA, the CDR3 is TGTGCCAGTAGTATAAGAGCGGGGGGCACAGATACGCAGTATTTT. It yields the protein CASSIRAGGTDTQYF.

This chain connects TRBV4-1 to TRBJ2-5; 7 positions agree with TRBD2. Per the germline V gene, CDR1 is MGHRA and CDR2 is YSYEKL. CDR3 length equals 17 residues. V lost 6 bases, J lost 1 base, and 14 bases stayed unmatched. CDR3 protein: CASSQNPSGVGQETQYF. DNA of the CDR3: TGCGCCAGCAGTCAAAACCCTAGCGGAGTAGGCCAAGAGACCCAGTACTTC.

The DNA of the CDR3 is TGTGCCTGGAAAGTAGCGGGAGCCTACGAGCAGTACTTC. Its translation is CAWKVAGAYEQYF. This chain joins TRBV30 and TRBJ2-7, with TRBD2 matching 9 bases. Germline CDR1 and CDR2: GTSNPN and SVGIG (reference sequence). Trimming took 4 bases from V and 2 from J; bases not matched to a gene: 3. This CDR3 region has 13 residues. The full variable domain, completed using reference TRBV30 and TRBJ2-7, is SQTIHQWPATLVQPVGSPLSLECTVEGTSNPNLYWYRQAAGRGLQLLFYSVGIGQISSEVPQNLSASRPQDRQFILSSKKLLLSDSGFYLCAWKVAGAYEQYFGPGTRLTVT.

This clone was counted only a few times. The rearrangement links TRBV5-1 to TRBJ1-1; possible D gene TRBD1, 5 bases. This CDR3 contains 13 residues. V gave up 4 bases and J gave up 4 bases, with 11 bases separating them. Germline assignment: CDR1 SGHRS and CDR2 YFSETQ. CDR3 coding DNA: TGCGCCAGCAGCCAGGGCGTGGTCACTGAAGCTTTCTTT. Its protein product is CASSQGVVTEAFF.

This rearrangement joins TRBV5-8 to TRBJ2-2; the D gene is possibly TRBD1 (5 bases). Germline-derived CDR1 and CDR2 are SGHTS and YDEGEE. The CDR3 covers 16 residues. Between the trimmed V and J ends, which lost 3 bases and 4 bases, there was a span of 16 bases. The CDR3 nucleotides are TGTGCCAGCAGCTCGACACGCGGACACGCCACCGGGGAGCTGTTTTTT. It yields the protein CASSSTRGHATGELFF.

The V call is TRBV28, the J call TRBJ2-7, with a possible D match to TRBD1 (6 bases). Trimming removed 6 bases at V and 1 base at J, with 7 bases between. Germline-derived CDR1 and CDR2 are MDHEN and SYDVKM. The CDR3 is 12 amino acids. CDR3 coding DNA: TGTGCCAGCAGGAGGGGGTCCTACGAGCAGTACTTC. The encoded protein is CASRRGSYEQYF.

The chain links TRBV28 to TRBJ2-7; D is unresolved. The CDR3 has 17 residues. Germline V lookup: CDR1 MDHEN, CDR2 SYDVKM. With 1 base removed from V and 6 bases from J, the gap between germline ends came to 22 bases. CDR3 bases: TGTGCCAGCAGTTTATATGGCCAGCTAAATAGGAAAGGCGAGCAGTACTTC. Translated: CASSLYGQLNRKGEQYF.

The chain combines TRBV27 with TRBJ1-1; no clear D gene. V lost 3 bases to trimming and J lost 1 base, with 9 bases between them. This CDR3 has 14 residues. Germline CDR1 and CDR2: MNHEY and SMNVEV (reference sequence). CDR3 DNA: TGTGCCAGCAGTTTCCAGCGACAGAACACTGAAGCTTTCTTT. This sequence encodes CASSFQRQNTEAFF.

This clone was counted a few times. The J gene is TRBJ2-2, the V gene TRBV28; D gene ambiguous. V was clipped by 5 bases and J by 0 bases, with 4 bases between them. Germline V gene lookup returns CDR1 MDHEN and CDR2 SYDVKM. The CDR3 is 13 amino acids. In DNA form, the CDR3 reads TGTGCCAGCAGTCAACCGAACACCGGGGAGCTGTTTTTT. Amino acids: CASSQPNTGELFF.

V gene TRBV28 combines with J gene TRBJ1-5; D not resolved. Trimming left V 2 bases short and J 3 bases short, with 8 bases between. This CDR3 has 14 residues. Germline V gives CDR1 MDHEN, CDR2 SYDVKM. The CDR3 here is CASSLGVNNQPQHF. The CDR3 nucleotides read TGTGCCAGCAGTTTAGGAGTCAACAATCAGCCCCAGCATTTT.

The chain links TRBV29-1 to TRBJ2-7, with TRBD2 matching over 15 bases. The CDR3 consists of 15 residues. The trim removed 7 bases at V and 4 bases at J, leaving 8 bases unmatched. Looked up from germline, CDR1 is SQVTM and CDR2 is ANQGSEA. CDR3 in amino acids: CSATGTSGRLYEQYF. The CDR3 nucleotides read TGCAGCGCCACCGGGACTAGCGGGAGGTTGTACGAGCAGTACTTC.

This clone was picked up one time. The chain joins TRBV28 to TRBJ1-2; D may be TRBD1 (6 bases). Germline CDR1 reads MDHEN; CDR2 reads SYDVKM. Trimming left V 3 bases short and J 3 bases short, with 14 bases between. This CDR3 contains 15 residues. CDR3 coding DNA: TGTGCCAGCAGTTTGGTCGGGGGCAGAGACTATGGCTACACCTTC. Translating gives CASSLVGGRDYGYTF.

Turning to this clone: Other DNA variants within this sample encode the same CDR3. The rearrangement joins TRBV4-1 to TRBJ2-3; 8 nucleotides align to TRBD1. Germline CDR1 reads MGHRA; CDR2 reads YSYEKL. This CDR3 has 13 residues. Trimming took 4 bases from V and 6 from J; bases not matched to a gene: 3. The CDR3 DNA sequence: TGCGCCAGCAGCCGAGACAGGGGTGATACGCAGTATTTT. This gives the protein CASSRDRGDTQYF.

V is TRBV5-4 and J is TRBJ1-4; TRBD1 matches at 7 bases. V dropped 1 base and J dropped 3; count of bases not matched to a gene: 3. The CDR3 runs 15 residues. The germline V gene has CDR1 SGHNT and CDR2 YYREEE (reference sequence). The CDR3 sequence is CASSLPTGSNEKLFF. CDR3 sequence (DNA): TGTGCCAGCAGCTTGCCGACAGGGTCTAATGAAAAACTGTTTTTT.

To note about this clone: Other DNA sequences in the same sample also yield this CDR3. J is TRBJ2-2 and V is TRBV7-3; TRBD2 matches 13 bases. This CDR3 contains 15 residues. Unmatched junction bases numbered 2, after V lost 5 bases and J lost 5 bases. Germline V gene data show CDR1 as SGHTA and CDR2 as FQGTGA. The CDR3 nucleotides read TGTGCCAGCAGCCCGGGACTAGCGGGAACCGGGGAGCTGTTTTTT. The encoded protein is CASSPGLAGTGELFF.

CDR3 nucleotides: TGTGCCAGCAGCTTCCGATTCCCGACCAACAATGAGCAGTTCTTC. This encodes CASSFRFPTNNEQFF. The chain links TRBV7-8 to TRBJ2-1; D is unresolved. This CDR3 is 15 amino acids long. Germline V gene data show CDR1 as SGHVS and CDR2 as FQNEAQ. V lost 3 bases, J lost 5 bases, and 14 bases lay in between.

The CDR3 reads CASSAAVRGVGTQYF. CDR3 bases: TGTGCCAGCAGCGCAGCCGTAAGGGGTGTGGGGACCCAGTACTTC. V usage is TRBV7-2 and J usage is TRBJ2-5; tentatively, D is TRBD1 (5 bases). The CDR3 is made up of 15 amino acids. Germline-derived CDR1 and CDR2 are SGHTA and FQGNSA. The V end lost 5 bases, the J end lost 7 bases, and 20 bases lay between the germline ends. The full variable domain, in which reference TRBV7-2 and TRBJ2-5 provide the parts outside the CDR3, is GAGVSQSPSNKVTEKGKDVELRCDPISGHTALYWYRQSLGQGLEFLIYFQGNSAPDKSGLPSDRFSAERTGGSVSTLTIQRTQQEDSAVYLCASSAAVRGVGTQYFGPGTRLLVL.

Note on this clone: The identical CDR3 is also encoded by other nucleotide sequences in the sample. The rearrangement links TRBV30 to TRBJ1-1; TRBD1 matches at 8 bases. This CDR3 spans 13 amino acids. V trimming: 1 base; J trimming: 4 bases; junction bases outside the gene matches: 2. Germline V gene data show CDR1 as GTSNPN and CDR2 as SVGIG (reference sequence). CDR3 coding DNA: TGTGCCTGGAGTGGCGACAGGGGCACTGAAGCTTTCTTT. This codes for CAWSGDRGTEAFF.

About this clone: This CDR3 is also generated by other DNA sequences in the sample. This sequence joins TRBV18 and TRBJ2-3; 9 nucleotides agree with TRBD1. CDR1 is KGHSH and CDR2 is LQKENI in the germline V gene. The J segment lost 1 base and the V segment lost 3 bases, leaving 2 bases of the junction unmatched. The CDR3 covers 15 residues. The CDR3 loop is CASSPGTGRTDTQYF. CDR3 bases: TGTGCCAGCTCACCCGGGACAGGGCGCACAGATACGCAGTATTTT.

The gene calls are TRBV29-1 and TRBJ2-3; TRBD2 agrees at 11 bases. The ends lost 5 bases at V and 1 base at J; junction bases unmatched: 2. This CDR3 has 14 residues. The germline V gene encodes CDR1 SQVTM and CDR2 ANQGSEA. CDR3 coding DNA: TGCAGCGTTACTAGCGGGAGCGGCACAGATACGCAGTATTTT. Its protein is CSVTSGSGTDTQYF.

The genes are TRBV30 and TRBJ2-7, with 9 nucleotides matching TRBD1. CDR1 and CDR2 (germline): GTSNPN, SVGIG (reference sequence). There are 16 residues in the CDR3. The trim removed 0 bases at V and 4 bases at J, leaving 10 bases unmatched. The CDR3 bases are TGTGCCTGGAGTGTAGAGTGGACAGGGGCGGATTACGAGCAGTACTTC. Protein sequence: CAWSVEWTGADYEQYF.